Listed below are T cell receptor beta chains from one sample, sequenced in a study of early T cells in non-severe SARS-CoV-2 infection. TCRdb recomputed calls from the 5' RACE reads with MiXCR, one row per CDR3 protein. In the table there are 80,000 to 95,000 distinct CDR3 sequences, about 14% of which are singletons. The sample was whole blood. The receptors originated from an adult who was a healthcare worker with PCR-confirmed SARS-CoV-2 infection or an uninfected control (not recorded which). Both conserved end residues are part of each CDR3. D genes are given only for firm matches. Some rows mark clone size as missing; the rest say once, few, many or name a class of expanded clone.

size: -
V: TRBV7-6
D: -
J: TRBJ2-3
CDR3: CASSFYRSDTQYF
DNA: TGTGCCAGCAGTTTTTACAGGTCAGATACGCAGTATTTT

size: many
V: TRBV7-9
D: -
J: TRBJ1-1
CDR3: CASSFISLTEAFF
DNA: TGTGCCAGCAGCTTCATATCACTCACTGAAGCTTTCTTT

size: -
V: TRBV28
D: -
J: TRBJ2-7
CDR3: CATPIVYEQYF
DNA: TGTGCCACTCCTATAGTCTACGAGCAGTACTTC

size: -
V: TRBV6-5
D: -
J: TRBJ1-2
CDR3: CASRPGLLYGYTF
DNA: TGTGCCAGCAGGCCGGGCCTCCTCTATGGCTACACCTTC

size: many
V: TRBV20-1
D: TRBD2
J: TRBJ2-1
CDR3: CSAPPPLADNEQFF
DNA: TGCAGTGCCCCACCCCCACTAGCGGATAATGAGCAGTTCTTC

size: few
V: TRBV5-1
D: TRBD2
J: TRBJ2-7
CDR3: CASSPLAGGSAYEQYF
DNA: TGCGCCAGCAGCCCCCTAGCGGGGGGCTCAGCCTACGAGCAGTACTTC

size: -
V: TRBV5-1
D: TRBD1
J: TRBJ2-7
CDR3: CASSSTGVEQYF
DNA: TGCGCCAGCAGCTCGACAGGGGTTGAGCAGTACTTC

size: -
V: TRBV25-1
D: TRBD2
J: TRBJ2-3
CDR3: CASRAQRGSTDTQYF
DNA: TGTGCCAGCAGGGCCCAGCGGGGCAGCACAGATACGCAGTATTTT

size: many
V: TRBV2
D: TRBD1
J: TRBJ1-4
CDR3: CASSPGQPHSATNEKLFF
DNA: TGTGCCAGCAGTCCGGGACAGCCTCATTCTGCAACTAATGAAAAACTGTTTTTT

size: -
V: TRBV5-1
D: TRBD1
J: TRBJ2-1
CDR3: CASSYPTGVDEQFF
DNA: TGCGCCAGCAGCTACCCGACAGGGGTGGATGAGCAGTTCTTC

size: -
V: TRBV9
D: TRBD1
J: TRBJ2-7
CDR3: CASSPLGDSLTYEQYF
DNA: TGTGCCAGCAGCCCCTTAGGGGACAGTCTGACCTACGAGCAGTACTTC

size: few
V: TRBV7-2
D: -
J: TRBJ2-7
CDR3: CASSPQVGGPYEQYF
DNA: TGTGCCAGCAGCCCCCAAGTGGGGGGGCCTTACGAGCAGTACTTC

size: -
V: TRBV9
D: -
J: TRBJ2-3
CDR3: CASSRLADTQYF
DNA: TGTGCCAGCAGTCGTCTGGCAGATACGCAGTATTTT

size: -
V: TRBV20-1
D: -
J: TRBJ1-5
CDR3: CSAQPGVNSNQPQHF
DNA: TGCAGTGCCCAACCGGGGGTTAATAGCAATCAGCCCCAGCATTTT

size: few
V: TRBV11-2
D: -
J: TRBJ2-5
CDR3: CASSLYGYREETQYF
DNA: TGTGCCAGCAGCTTATATGGGTACAGGGAAGAGACCCAGTACTTC

size: few
V: TRBV20-1
D: TRBD2
J: TRBJ2-2
CDR3: CSAKGGGDTGELFF
DNA: TGCAGTGCTAAAGGCGGGGGGGACACCGGGGAGCTGTTTTTT

size: few
V: TRBV27
D: -
J: TRBJ1-6
CDR3: CASSLPHPDSPLHF
DNA: TGTGCCAGCAGTTTGCCTCACCCGGACTCACCCCTCCACTTT

size: many
V: TRBV20-1
D: -
J: TRBJ2-7
CDR3: CSAIFQGSYEQYF
DNA: TGCAGTGCGATCTTCCAGGGCTCCTACGAGCAGTACTTC

size: many
V: TRBV5-6
D: TRBD1
J: TRBJ1-5
CDR3: CASSFRQGEFQPQHF
DNA: TGTGCCAGCAGCTTCAGACAGGGGGAGTTTCAGCCCCAGCATTTT

size: -
V: TRBV3-1
D: -
J: TRBJ2-3
CDR3: CASSHGRTDTQYF
DNA: TGTGCCAGCAGCCACGGACGTACAGATACGCAGTATTTT

size: few
V: TRBV27
D: TRBD1
J: TRBJ1-1
CDR3: CASSLGTGGAEAFF
DNA: TGTGCCAGCAGTTTGGGGACAGGGGGCGCTGAAGCTTTCTTT

size: -
V: TRBV7-3
D: -
J: TRBJ2-2
CDR3: CASSIDTGELFF
DNA: TGTGCCAGCAGCATAGACACCGGGGAGCTGTTTTTT

size: few
V: TRBV27
D: TRBD2
J: TRBJ2-3
CDR3: CATLSGSGGVTDTQYF
DNA: TGTGCCACCCTCTCGGGCAGCGGGGGGGTGACAGATACGCAGTATTTT

size: few
V: TRBV7-9
D: -
J: TRBJ2-1
CDR3: CASSFEDNEQFF
DNA: TGTGCCAGCAGCTTTGAGGACAATGAGCAGTTCTTC

size: -
V: TRBV20-1
D: TRBD1
J: TRBJ1-2
CDR3: CSASGTGHGYTF
DNA: TGCAGTGCTTCCGGGACAGGGCATGGCTACACCTTC

size: few
V: TRBV2
D: -
J: TRBJ2-4
CDR3: CASIPQPSAKNIQYF
DNA: TGTGCCAGCATTCCACAGCCTTCAGCCAAAAACATTCAGTACTTC

size: many
V: TRBV7-6
D: TRBD2
J: TRBJ2-7
CDR3: CASSPRTSGGEQYF
DNA: TGTGCCAGCAGCCCCCGGACTAGCGGGGGCGAGCAGTACTTC

size: -
V: TRBV2
D: -
J: TRBJ1-2
CDR3: CASKEGANYGYTF
DNA: TGTGCCAGCAAGGAGGGGGCTAACTATGGCTACACCTTC

size: few
V: TRBV6-2/TRBV6-3
D: -
J: TRBJ1-1
CDR3: CASSAQLNTEAFF
DNA: TGTGCCAGCAGTGCCCAATTGAACACTGAAGCTTTCTTT

size: -
V: TRBV5-6
D: -
J: TRBJ2-7
CDR3: CASSRTIYEQYF
DNA: TGTGCCAGCAGCCGGACCATCTACGAGCAGTACTTC

size: -
V: TRBV2
D: -
J: TRBJ2-7
CDR3: CASTDREGYYEQYF
DNA: TGTGCCAGCACCGACAGGGAGGGTTACTACGAGCAGTACTTC

size: many
V: TRBV29-1
D: -
J: TRBJ2-6
CDR3: CSVGSQEISGANVLTF
DNA: TGCAGCGTTGGGAGCCAGGAGATCTCTGGGGCCAACGTCCTGACTTTC

size: few
V: TRBV29-1
D: -
J: TRBJ1-1
CDR3: CSVISSEAFF
DNA: TGCAGCGTAATAAGTTCTGAAGCTTTCTTT

size: -
V: TRBV7-9
D: -
J: TRBJ1-1
CDR3: CASSFDTEAFF
DNA: TGTGCCAGCAGCTTTGACACTGAAGCTTTCTTT

size: -
V: TRBV3-1
D: TRBD1
J: TRBJ1-3
CDR3: CASSPRTGGGNTIYF
DNA: TGTGCCAGCAGCCCACGGACAGGAGGAGGAAACACCATATATTTT

size: -
V: TRBV6-2/TRBV6-3
D: -
J: TRBJ1-5
CDR3: CASSTEPENQPQHF
DNA: TGTGCCAGCAGTACCGAACCGGAAAATCAGCCCCAGCATTTT

size: many
V: TRBV7-9
D: -
J: TRBJ1-1
CDR3: CASSLAPSRSVNTEAFF
DNA: TGTGCCAGCAGCTTAGCGCCTTCACGCAGCGTCAACACTGAAGCTTTCTTT